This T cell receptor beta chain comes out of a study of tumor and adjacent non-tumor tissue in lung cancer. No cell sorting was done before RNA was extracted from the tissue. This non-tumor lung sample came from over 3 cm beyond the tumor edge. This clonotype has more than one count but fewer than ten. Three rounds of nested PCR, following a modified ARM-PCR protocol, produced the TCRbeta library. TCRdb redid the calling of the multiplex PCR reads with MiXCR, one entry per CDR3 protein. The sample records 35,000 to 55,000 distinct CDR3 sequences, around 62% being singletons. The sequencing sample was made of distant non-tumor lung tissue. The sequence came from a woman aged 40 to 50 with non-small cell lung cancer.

CDR3 nucleotide sequence: TGCGCCAGCAGTCGTACTAGAAGAAACAATAATTCACCCCTCCACTTT. This translates into CASSRTRRNNNSPLHF. This chain joins TRBV23-1 and TRBJ1-6; D unclear. TRBV23-1 is filed as an ORF, its function uncertain. The ends were cut back, 4 bases at V and 5 bases at J, with 15 bases in the middle. The CDR3 loop spans 16 amino acids.